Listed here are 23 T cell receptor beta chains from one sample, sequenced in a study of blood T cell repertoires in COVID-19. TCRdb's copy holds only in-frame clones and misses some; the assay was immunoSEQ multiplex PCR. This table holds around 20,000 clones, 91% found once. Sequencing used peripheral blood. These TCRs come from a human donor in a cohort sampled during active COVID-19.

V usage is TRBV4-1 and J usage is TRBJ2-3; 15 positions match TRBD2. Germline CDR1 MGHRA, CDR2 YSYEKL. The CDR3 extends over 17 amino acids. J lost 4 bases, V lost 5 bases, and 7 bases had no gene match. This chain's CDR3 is CASSSGLAGGLADTQYF. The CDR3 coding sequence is TGCGCCAGCAGCTCAGGACTAGCGGGGGGGCTTGCAGATACGCAGTATTTT.

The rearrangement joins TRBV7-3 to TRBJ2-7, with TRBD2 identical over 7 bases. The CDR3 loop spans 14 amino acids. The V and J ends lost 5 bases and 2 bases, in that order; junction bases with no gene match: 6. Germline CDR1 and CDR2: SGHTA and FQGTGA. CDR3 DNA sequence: TGTGCCAGCAGCCCAAGCGGGACGACCTACGAGCAGTACTTC. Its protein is CASSPSGTTYEQYF.

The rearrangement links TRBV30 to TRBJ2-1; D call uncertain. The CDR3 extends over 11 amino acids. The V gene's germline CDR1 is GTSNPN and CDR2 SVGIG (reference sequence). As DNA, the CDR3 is TGTTGTGTCCAGTGGTACAATGAGCAGTTCTTC. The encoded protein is CCVQWYNEQFF. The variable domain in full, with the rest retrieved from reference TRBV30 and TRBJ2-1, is SQTIHQWPATLVQPVGSPLSLECTVEGTSNPNLYWYRQAAGRGLQLLFYSVGIGQISSEVPQNLSASRPQDRQFILSSKKLLLSDSGFYLCCVQWYNEQFFGPGTRLTVL.

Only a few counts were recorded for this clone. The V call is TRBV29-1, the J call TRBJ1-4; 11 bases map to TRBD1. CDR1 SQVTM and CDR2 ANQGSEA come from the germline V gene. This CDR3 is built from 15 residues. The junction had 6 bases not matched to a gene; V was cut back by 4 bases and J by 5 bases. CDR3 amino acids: CSVGFGTGGNEKLFF. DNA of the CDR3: TGCAGCGTTGGTTTCGGGACAGGGGGAAATGAAAAACTGTTTTTT.

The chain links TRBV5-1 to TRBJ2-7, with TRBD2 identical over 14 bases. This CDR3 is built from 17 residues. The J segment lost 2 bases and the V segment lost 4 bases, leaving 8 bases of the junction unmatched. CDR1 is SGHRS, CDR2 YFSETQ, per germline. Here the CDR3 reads CASSPPGTSGGAYEQYF. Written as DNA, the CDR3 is TGCGCCAGCAGCCCGCCGGGGACTAGCGGGGGAGCCTACGAGCAGTACTTC.

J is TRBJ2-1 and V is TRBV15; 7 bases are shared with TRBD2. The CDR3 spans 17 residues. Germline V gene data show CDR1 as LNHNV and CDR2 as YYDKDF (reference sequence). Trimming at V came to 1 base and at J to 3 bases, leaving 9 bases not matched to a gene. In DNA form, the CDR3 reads TGTGCCACCAGCAGAGTGATTAGACTAGCCGGCTACAATGAGCAGTTCTTC. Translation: CATSRVIRLAGYNEQFF.

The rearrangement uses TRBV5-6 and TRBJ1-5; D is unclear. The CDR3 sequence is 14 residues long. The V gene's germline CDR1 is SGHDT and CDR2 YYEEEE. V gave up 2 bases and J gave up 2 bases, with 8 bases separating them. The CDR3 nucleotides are TGTGCCAGCAGCTTATGGGGAGGCAATCAGCCCCAGCATTTT. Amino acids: CASSLWGGNQPQHF.

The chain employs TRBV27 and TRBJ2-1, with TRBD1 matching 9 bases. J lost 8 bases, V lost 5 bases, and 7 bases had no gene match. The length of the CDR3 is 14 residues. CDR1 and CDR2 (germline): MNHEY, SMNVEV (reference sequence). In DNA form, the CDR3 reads TGTGCCAGCAGTGCCCGCGACAGGGGGTATGAGCAGTTCTTC. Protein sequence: CASSARDRGYEQFF.

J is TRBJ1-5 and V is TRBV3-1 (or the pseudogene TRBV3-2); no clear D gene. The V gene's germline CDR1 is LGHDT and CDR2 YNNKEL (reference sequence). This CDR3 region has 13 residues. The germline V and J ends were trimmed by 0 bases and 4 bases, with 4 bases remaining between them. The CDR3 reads CASSQDGNQPQHF. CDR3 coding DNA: TGTGCCAGCAGCCAAGACGGTAATCAGCCCCAGCATTTT.

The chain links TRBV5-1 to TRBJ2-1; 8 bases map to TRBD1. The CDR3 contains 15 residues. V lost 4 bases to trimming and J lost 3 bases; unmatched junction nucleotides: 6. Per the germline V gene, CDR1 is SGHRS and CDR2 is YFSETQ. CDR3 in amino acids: CASSVDRGGYNEQFF. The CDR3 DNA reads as TGCGCCAGCAGCGTCGACAGGGGAGGCTACAATGAGCAGTTCTTC. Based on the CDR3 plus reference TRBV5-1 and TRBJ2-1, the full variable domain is KAGVTQTPRYLIKTRGQQVTLSCSPISGHRSVSWYQQTPGQGLQFLFEYFSETQRNKGNFPGRFSGRQFSNSRSEMNVSTLELGDSALYLCASSVDRGGYNEQFFGPGTRLTVL.

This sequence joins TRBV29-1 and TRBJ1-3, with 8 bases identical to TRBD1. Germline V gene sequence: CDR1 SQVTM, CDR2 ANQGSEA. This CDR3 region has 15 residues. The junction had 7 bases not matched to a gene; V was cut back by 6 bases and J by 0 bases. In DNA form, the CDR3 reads TGCAGCGTCGGACAGGGTCAGAGCTCTGGAAACACCATATATTTT. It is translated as CSVGQGQSSGNTIYF.

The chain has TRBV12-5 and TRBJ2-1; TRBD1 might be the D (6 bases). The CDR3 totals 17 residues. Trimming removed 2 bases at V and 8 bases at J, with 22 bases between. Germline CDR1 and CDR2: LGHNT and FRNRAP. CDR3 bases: TGTGCTAGTGGTTTGCTCCCCGACAGGATCCCGGGCCATGAGCAGTTCTTC. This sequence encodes CASGLLPDRIPGHEQFF.

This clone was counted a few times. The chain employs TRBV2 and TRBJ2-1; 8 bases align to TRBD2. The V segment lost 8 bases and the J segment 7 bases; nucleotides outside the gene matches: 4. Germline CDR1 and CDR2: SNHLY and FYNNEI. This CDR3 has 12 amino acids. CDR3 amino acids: CASAGGPNEQFF. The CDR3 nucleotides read TGTGCCAGCGCGGGGGGCCCGAATGAGCAGTTCTTC.

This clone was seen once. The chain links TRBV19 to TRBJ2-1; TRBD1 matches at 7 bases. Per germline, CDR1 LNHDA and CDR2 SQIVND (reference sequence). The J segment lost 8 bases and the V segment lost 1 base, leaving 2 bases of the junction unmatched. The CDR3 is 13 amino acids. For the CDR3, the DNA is TGTGCCAGTAGTATAGGACAGGGTTATGAGCAGTTCTTC. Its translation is CASSIGQGYEQFF.

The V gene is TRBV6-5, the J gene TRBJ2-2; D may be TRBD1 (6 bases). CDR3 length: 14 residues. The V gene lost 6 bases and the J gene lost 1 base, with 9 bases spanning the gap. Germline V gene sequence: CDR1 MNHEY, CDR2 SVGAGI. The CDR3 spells CASRQGQNTGELFF. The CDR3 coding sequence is TGTGCCAGCAGACAGGGCCAGAACACCGGGGAGCTGTTTTTT.

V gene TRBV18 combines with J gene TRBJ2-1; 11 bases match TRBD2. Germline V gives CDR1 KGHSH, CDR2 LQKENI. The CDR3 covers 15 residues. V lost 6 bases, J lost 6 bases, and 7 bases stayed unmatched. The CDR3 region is CASSTSGSSGNEQFF. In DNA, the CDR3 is TGTGCCAGCTCTACTAGCGGGAGTTCGGGCAATGAGCAGTTCTTC.

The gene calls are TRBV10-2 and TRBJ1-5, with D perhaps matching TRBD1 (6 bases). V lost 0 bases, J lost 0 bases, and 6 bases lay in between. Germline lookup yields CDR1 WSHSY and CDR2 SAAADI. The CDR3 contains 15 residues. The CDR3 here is CASSESGASNQPQHF. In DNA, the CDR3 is TGCGCCAGCAGTGAGTCGGGGGCTAGCAATCAGCCCCAGCATTTT.

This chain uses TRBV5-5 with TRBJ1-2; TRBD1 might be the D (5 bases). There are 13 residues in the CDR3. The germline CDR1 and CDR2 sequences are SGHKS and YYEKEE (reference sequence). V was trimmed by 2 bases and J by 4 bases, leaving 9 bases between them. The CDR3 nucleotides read TGTGCCAGCAGCTTATCGGGGGTCTATGGCTACACCTTC. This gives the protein CASSLSGVYGYTF.

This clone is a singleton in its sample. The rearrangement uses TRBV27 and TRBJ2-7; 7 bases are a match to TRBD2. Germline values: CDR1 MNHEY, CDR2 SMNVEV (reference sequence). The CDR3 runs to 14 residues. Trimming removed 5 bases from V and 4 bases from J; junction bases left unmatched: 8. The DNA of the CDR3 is TGTGCCAGCAGTCCTTTTGGCGGGAGTTACGAGCAGTACTTC. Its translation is CASSPFGGSYEQYF.

In DNA, the CDR3 is TGCAGCGTTACGGCTACAGGGATCGGCACAGATACGCAGTATTTT. Protein product: CSVTATGIGTDTQYF. The V and J genes are TRBV29-1 and TRBJ2-3, with a tentative D call TRBD1 (6 bases). V was clipped by 5 bases and J by 1 base, with 16 bases between them. Germline V gene data show CDR1 as SQVTM and CDR2 as ANQGSEA. The CDR3 runs 15 residues.

The CDR3 sequence: CASSEGSYNEQFF. DNA of the CDR3: TGCGCCAGCAGCGAGGGTTCCTACAATGAGCAGTTCTTC. This chain uses TRBV5-1 with TRBJ2-1, with D perhaps TRBD2 (5 bases). Germline V lookup: CDR1 SGHRS, CDR2 YFSETQ. The CDR3 is made up of 13 amino acids. Trimming removed 4 bases from V and 1 base from J, with 6 bases in between.

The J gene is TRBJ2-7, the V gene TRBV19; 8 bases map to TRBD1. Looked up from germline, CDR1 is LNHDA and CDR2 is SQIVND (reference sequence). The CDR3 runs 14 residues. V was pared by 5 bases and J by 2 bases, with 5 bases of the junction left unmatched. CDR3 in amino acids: CASSPRTGTYEQYF. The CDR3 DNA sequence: TGTGCCAGTAGTCCACGGACAGGGACCTACGAGCAGTACTTC.

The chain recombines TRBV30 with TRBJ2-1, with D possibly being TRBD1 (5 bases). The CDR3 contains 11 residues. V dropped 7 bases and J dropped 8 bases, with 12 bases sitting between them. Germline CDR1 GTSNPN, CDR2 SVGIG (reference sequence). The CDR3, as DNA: TGTGCCTCCAGGGATTTTCATGAGCAGTTCTTC. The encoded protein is CASRDFHEQFF.